The clone carrying this T cell receptor (beta chain) was detected ten times or more. Its target is not known. This record belongs to a study of early T cells in non-severe SARS-CoV-2 infection. Study details: Sequencing of bulk RNA from unsorted whole blood was done, without chain pairing. Study-wide results and caveats: A preference for anti-spike CD8 responses marked VDJdb matching, which missed private and CD4 specificities.

Unique molecular identifiers were affixed to single, distinct cDNA molecules. MiXCR, run by TCRdb on the 5' RACE reads, gives a single entry per CDR3 protein. The sample has some 30,000 distinct CDR3 sequences; 3.9% are singletons. CDR1 DFQATT and CDR2 SNEGSKA come from the germline V gene (reference sequence). Germline trimming cut 5 bases from V and 2 bases from J; bases unmatched to any gene: 3. This CDR3 is 14 amino acids long. The sample taken for sequencing was whole blood. V gene TRBV20-1 combines with J gene TRBJ2-1; 10 positions match TRBD2. The receptor comes from an adult who was a healthcare worker with PCR-confirmed SARS-CoV-2 infection or an uninfected control (not recorded which). CDR3 DNA sequence: TGCAGTGCTTCTCTAGCGGGGGCCTACAATGAGCAGTTCTTC. Protein: CSASLAGAYNEQFF.